A single sample gave rise to the 29 T cell receptor beta chains below, sequenced in a study of cytomegalovirus exposure and HLA in healthy donors. The PCR was carried out with 60 Vbeta primers and 13 Jbeta primers. The table came from immunoSEQ multiplex PCR; TCRdb's copy has only in-frame clones and leaves some out. The sample holds some 150,000 clones, around 80% seen once. The sequencing input was PBMCs. These receptors were taken from a man younger than 30 in good health and CMV-seropositive.

The chain carries TRBV30 and TRBJ1-1; no reliable D call. V gave up 0 bases and J gave up 1 base, with 6 bases separating them. CDR1 and CDR2 from the germline V gene are GTSNPN and SVGIG (reference sequence). This CDR3 has 13 residues. CDR3 amino acids: CAWSVAENTEAFF. CDR3 nucleotides: TGTGCCTGGAGTGTAGCTGAGAACACTGAAGCTTTCTTT.

This chain joins TRBV11-2 and TRBJ1-2; D gene unclear. V lost 5 bases and J 5 bases, leaving 12 bases between the germline ends. Germline CDR1 reads SGHAT; CDR2 reads FQNNGV. There are 13 residues in the CDR3. In nucleotides, the CDR3 is TGTGCCAGCAGCCCCGGGAGCGGATATGGCTACACCTTC. Amino acids: CASSPGSGYGYTF. Together with reference TRBV11-2 and TRBJ1-2, the CDR3 gives the full variable domain: EAGVAQSPRYKIIEKRQSVAFWCNPISGHATLYWYQQILGQGPKLLIQFQNNGVVDDSQLPKDRFSAERLKGVDSTLKIQPAKLEDSAVYLCASSPGSGYGYTFGSGTRLTVV.

The V call is TRBV7-6, the J call TRBJ2-7, with 9 nucleotides matching TRBD2. CDR1 is SGHVS and CDR2 is FNYEAQ in the germline V gene. CDR3 size: 15 residues. V dropped 4 bases and J dropped 3; count of bases not matched to a gene: 7. The CDR3 DNA reads as TGTGCCAGCAGCTCCTACCCGACTAGCGGCTACGAGCAGTACTTC. As protein: CASSSYPTSGYEQYF. Based on the CDR3 plus reference TRBV7-6 and TRBJ2-7, the full variable domain is GAGVSQSPRYKVTKRGQDVALRCDPISGHVSLYWYRQALGQGPEFLTYFNYEAQQDKSGLPNDRFSAERPEGSISTLTIQRTEQRDSAMYRCASSSYPTSGYEQYFGPGTRLTVT.

This clone was counted a single time. This sequence joins TRBV30 and TRBJ2-5; TRBD1 might be the D (6 bases). The CDR3 is 13 amino acids. V was trimmed by 0 bases and J by 7 bases, leaving 12 bases between them. Germline V gene lookup returns CDR1 GTSNPN and CDR2 SVGIG (reference sequence). The CDR3 is CAWSVPGVGTQYF. CDR3 DNA sequence: TGTGCCTGGAGTGTACCAGGGGTGGGGACCCAGTACTTC.

V and J are TRBV13 and TRBJ2-1; possibly TRBD1 for D (6 bases). Trimming removed 1 base from V and 6 bases from J, with 13 bases in between. This CDR3 is built from 15 residues. Germline V lookup: CDR1 PRHDT, CDR2 FYEKMQ (reference sequence). CDR3 sequence reads: CASSLVAGAVNEQFF. For the CDR3, the DNA is TGTGCCAGCAGCTTAGTGGCAGGGGCTGTCAATGAGCAGTTCTTC.

V and J are TRBV9 and TRBJ2-1, with 14 bases aligning to TRBD2. The ends lost 4 bases at V and 8 bases at J; junction bases unmatched: 11. The CDR3 extends over 17 amino acids. Germline lookup yields CDR1 SGDLS and CDR2 YYNGEE. Here the CDR3 reads CASSSRLAGGRGDEQFF. CDR3 in DNA: TGTGCCAGCAGCTCAAGACTAGCGGGAGGGCGTGGAGATGAGCAGTTCTTC.

The gene calls are TRBV18 and TRBJ2-7; TRBD1 agrees at 8 bases. V trimming: 3 bases; J trimming: 0 bases; junction bases outside the gene matches: 4. Germline V gene lookup returns CDR1 KGHSH and CDR2 LQKENI. There are 15 residues in the CDR3. DNA of the CDR3: TGTGCCAGCTCACCGGACAGGGTGGTCTCCTACGAGCAGTACTTC. It yields the protein CASSPDRVVSYEQYF. Variable domain in full (rest from reference TRBV18 and TRBJ2-7): NAGVMQNPRHLVRRRGQEARLRCSPMKGHSHVYWYRQLPEEGLKFMVYLQKENIIDESGMPKERFSAEFPKEGPSILRIQQVVRGDSAAYFCASSPDRVVSYEQYFGPGTRLTVT.

This clone was found a few times. The V call is TRBV30, the J call TRBJ2-7; possible D gene TRBD1, 6 bases. Deletions cut 3 bases from V and 7 bases from J, with 13 bases between. Germline values: CDR1 GTSNPN, CDR2 SVGIG (reference sequence). The CDR3 is 12 amino acids. CDR3 amino acids: CAWSRGVGEQYF. As DNA, the CDR3 is TGTGCCTGGAGCAGGGGCGTCGGAGAGCAGTACTTC.

The V and J genes are TRBV30 and TRBJ1-1, with D possibly TRBD1 on 5 matching bases. CDR3 size: 12 residues. Germline CDR1 reads GTSNPN; CDR2 reads SVGIG (reference sequence). Trimming removed 0 bases from V and 8 bases from J, with 10 bases in between. The CDR3 protein is CAWSVTGYEAFF. For the CDR3, the DNA is TGTGCCTGGAGTGTAACAGGTTACGAAGCTTTCTTT.

The chain is built from TRBV5-6 and TRBJ2-7; 7 bases are a match to TRBD2. The CDR3 loop spans 15 amino acids. V gave up 5 bases and J gave up 3 bases; unmatched junction bases: 11. Germline CDR1 SGHDT, CDR2 YYEEEE. Here the CDR3 reads CASSRSGTFLYEQYF. CDR3 sequence (DNA): TGTGCCAGCAGTCGAAGCGGGACCTTCCTCTACGAGCAGTACTTC.

V usage is TRBV9 and J usage is TRBJ2-1; D gene uncertain. The CDR3 has 15 residues. Trimming shortened V by 0 bases and J by 6 bases, and 13 bases separated the two germline ends. Germline V CDR1 and CDR2: SGDLS, YYNGEE. The CDR3 spells CASSVDISQSNEQFF. DNA of the CDR3: TGTGCCAGCAGCGTAGACATCTCGCAATCCAATGAGCAGTTCTTC.

The chain joins TRBV6-1 to TRBJ2-7, with 7 bases aligning to TRBD1. CDR1 is MNHNS, CDR2 SASEGT, per germline. The CDR3 consists of 16 residues. The J segment lost 0 bases and the V segment lost 0 bases, leaving 5 bases of the junction unmatched. CDR3 coding DNA: TGTGCCAGCAGTGAAGCGCTGCAGGGGGTCTCCTACGAGCAGTACTTC. The encoded protein is CASSEALQGVSYEQYF.

This chain connects TRBV29-1 to TRBJ1-5, with D hard to call. The length of the CDR3 is 13 residues. Trimming pared 6 bases from V and 4 bases from J, leaving 13 bases between. The germline gives CDR1 SQVTM, CDR2 ANQGSEA. CDR3 residues: CSVGSTANQPQHF. Here the CDR3 DNA reads TGCAGCGTCGGAAGTACAGCAAATCAGCCCCAGCATTTT. Complete variable domain (other parts from reference TRBV29-1 and TRBJ1-5): SAVISQKPSRDICQRGTSLTIQCQVDSQVTMMFWYRQQPGQSLTLIATANQGSEATYESGFVIDKFPISRPNLTFSTLTVSNMSPEDSSIYLCSVGSTANQPQHFGDGTRLSIL.

The chain recombines TRBV30 with TRBJ2-5; D is perhaps TRBD2 (6 bases). CDR3 size: 13 residues. Looked up from germline, CDR1 is GTSNPN and CDR2 is SVGIG (reference sequence). V lost 3 bases, J lost 5 bases, and 13 bases lay in between. The CDR3, as DNA: TGTGCCTGGAGCCGGAGCGCGGGGGAGACCCAGTACTTC. This gives the protein CAWSRSAGETQYF.

This chain joins TRBV5-1 and TRBJ2-2; TRBD2 matches at 7 bases. V trimming: 6 bases; J trimming: 4 bases; junction bases outside the gene matches: 9. CDR3 length: 15 amino acids. Germline assignment: CDR1 SGHRS and CDR2 YFSETQ. The CDR3 reads CASTLAAMSTGELFF. The DNA of the CDR3 is TGCGCCAGCACCCTAGCGGCAATGTCCACCGGGGAGCTGTTTTTT.

V and J are TRBV18 and TRBJ2-7; D gene ambiguous. In germline, CDR1 is KGHSH, CDR2 LQKENI. Between the trimmed V and J ends, which lost 0 bases and 5 bases, there was a span of 11 bases. This CDR3 has 14 amino acids. CDR3 in amino acids: CASSPPASTHEQYF. DNA of the CDR3: TGTGCCAGCTCACCACCGGCTAGTACACACGAGCAGTACTTC. Together with reference TRBV18 and TRBJ2-7, the CDR3 gives the full variable domain: NAGVMQNPRHLVRRRGQEARLRCSPMKGHSHVYWYRQLPEEGLKFMVYLQKENIIDESGMPKERFSAEFPKEGPSILRIQQVVRGDSAAYFCASSPPASTHEQYFGPGTRLTVT.

The J gene is TRBJ2-1, the V gene TRBV5-1, with 12 bases identical to TRBD2. Germline trimming cut 3 bases from V and 2 bases from J; bases unmatched to any gene: 9. The germline CDR1 and CDR2 sequences are SGHRS and YFSETQ. The CDR3 runs to 18 residues. The CDR3: CASSYLAGGPQAYNEQFF. The CDR3 DNA is TGCGCCAGCAGCTATCTAGCGGGGGGGCCTCAAGCCTACAATGAGCAGTTCTTC.

The V gene is TRBV5-1, the J gene TRBJ2-2, with 8 bases lining up with TRBD1. Germline CDR1 and CDR2: SGHRS and YFSETQ. The J segment lost 3 bases and the V segment lost 2 bases, leaving 6 bases of the junction unmatched. The CDR3 covers 16 residues. For the CDR3, the DNA is TGCGCCAGCAGCTTCAGATCGGGACAGGACACCGGGGAGCTGTTTTTT. Translation gives CASSFRSGQDTGELFF.

The CDR3 DNA reads as TGTGCCACCCGGGCGGGGGGGTCCGAGCAGTACTTC. Its translation is CATRAGGSEQYF. This chain joins TRBV6-6 and TRBJ2-7; 9 bases align to TRBD2. Germline V CDR1 and CDR2: MNHNY, SVGAGI (reference sequence). The CDR3 consists of 12 residues. The V segment lost 10 bases and the J segment 6 bases; nucleotides outside the gene matches: 7.

The V and J genes are TRBV11-2 and TRBJ2-3; tentative D call: TRBD1 (5 bases). The germline V and J ends were trimmed by 3 bases and 1 base, with 5 bases remaining between them. This CDR3 is 13 amino acids long. The germline gives CDR1 SGHAT, CDR2 FQNNGV. The CDR3 sequence: CASSLGRTDTQYF. The CDR3 region has the DNA TGTGCCAGCAGCTTGGGGCGCACAGATACGCAGTATTTT. The variable domain in full, with the rest retrieved from reference TRBV11-2 and TRBJ2-3, is EAGVAQSPRYKIIEKRQSVAFWCNPISGHATLYWYQQILGQGPKLLIQFQNNGVVDDSQLPKDRFSAERLKGVDSTLKIQPAKLEDSAVYLCASSLGRTDTQYFGPGTRLTVL.

The chain has TRBV9 and TRBJ1-1; 7 bases match TRBD1. Trimming at V came to 4 bases and at J to 0 bases, leaving 6 bases not matched to a gene. Germline CDR1 is SGDLS and CDR2 is YYNGEE. The CDR3 is 15 amino acids. CDR3 sequence: CASSPRQGMNTEAFF. In DNA, the CDR3 is TGTGCCAGCAGCCCGAGACAGGGCATGAACACTGAAGCTTTCTTT.

Details on this clone: One junction end disagrees with the germline gene, perhaps due to a read error. This chain joins TRBV4-1 and TRBJ2-6; D might be TRBD1 (5 bases). CDR1 is MGHRA and CDR2 is YSYEKL in the germline V gene. There are 17 residues in the CDR3. CDR3 nucleotide sequence: TGCGCCAGCAGCCATTTACAGGCCCCCTCTGGGGCCAACGGCCTGACTTTC. As protein: CASSHLQAPSGANGLTF.

V is TRBV30 and J is TRBJ2-3; TRBD2 aligns across 10 bases. The CDR3 is 12 residues long. The germline V gene encodes CDR1 GTSNPN and CDR2 SVGIG (reference sequence). Unmatched junction bases numbered 5, after V lost 2 bases and J lost 12 bases. The CDR3 DNA reads TGTGCCTGGAGTTCTAGCGGGGGCTCTCAGTATTTT. Encoded protein: CAWSSSGGSQYF. Based on the CDR3 plus reference TRBV30 and TRBJ2-3, the full variable domain is SQTIHQWPATLVQPVGSPLSLECTVEGTSNPNLYWYRQAAGRGLQLLFYSVGIGQISSEVPQNLSASRPQDRQFILSSKKLLLSDSGFYLCAWSSSGGSQYFGPGTRLTVL.

This clone was recorded once. The chain recombines TRBV21-1 with TRBJ1-2; the tabulated D call, TRBD1, remains unverified against the DNA. TRBV21-1 is an annotated pseudogene. CDR3 size: 15 residues. CDR3 in amino acids: CASSKEKQGVGGYTF. The CDR3 coding sequence is TGTGCCAGCAGCAAAGAGAAACAGGGAGTAGGGGGCTACACCTTC.

The chain combines TRBV18 with TRBJ1-1, with 7 bases that match TRBD1. V lost 3 bases and J lost 1; bases outside the gene matches: 2. CDR3 size: 14 residues. CDR1 and CDR2 (germline): KGHSH, LQKENI. CDR3 DNA: TGTGCCAGCTCACCCAGGGACAGGAACACTGAAGCTTTCTTT. Translated, it gives CASSPRDRNTEAFF.

This rearrangement joins TRBV2 to TRBJ2-2, with a weak D call TRBD2 (5 bases). V gave up 2 bases and J gave up 4 bases, with 17 bases separating them. CDR1 and CDR2 from the germline V gene are SNHLY and FYNNEI. The CDR3 length is 17 residues. In DNA, the CDR3 is TGTGCCAGCAGTGAAATATATAGCGAAAGTCTCACCGGGGAGCTGTTTTTT. It is translated as CASSEIYSESLTGELFF. The whole variable domain, remainder taken from reference TRBV2 and TRBJ2-2, is EPEVTQTPSHQVTQMGQEVILRCVPISNHLYFYWYRQILGQKVEFLVSFYNNEISEKSEIFDDQFSVERPDGSNFTLKIRSTKLEDSAMYFCASSEIYSESLTGELFFGEGSRLTVL.

The chain carries TRBV2 and TRBJ2-3; possibly TRBD2 for D (5 bases). Germline CDR1 is SNHLY and CDR2 is FYNNEI. V lost 11 bases and J lost 8, with 5 bases in between. The CDR3 runs to 8 residues. CDR3 in DNA: TGTGCCGAGGGTACGCAGTATTTT. Amino acids: CAEGTQYF.

This chain connects TRBV5-1 to TRBJ2-7; 11 bases line up with TRBD1. The CDR3 is 16 residues long. Per the germline V gene, CDR1 is SGHRS and CDR2 is YFSETQ. The V segment lost 5 bases and the J segment 2 bases; nucleotides outside the gene matches: 9. The CDR3 reads CASREMPGQGAYEQYF. DNA of the CDR3: TGCGCCAGCAGAGAGATGCCGGGACAGGGGGCCTACGAGCAGTACTTC. Full variable domain (rest looked up from reference TRBV5-1 and TRBJ2-7): KAGVTQTPRYLIKTRGQQVTLSCSPISGHRSVSWYQQTPGQGLQFLFEYFSETQRNKGNFPGRFSGRQFSNSRSEMNVSTLELGDSALYLCASREMPGQGAYEQYFGPGTRLTVT.

The chain links TRBV25-1 to TRBJ2-7; 9 bases are shared with TRBD2. V lost 1 base and J lost 3; bases outside the gene matches: 7. This CDR3 contains 16 residues. Germline CDR1 MGHDK, CDR2 SYGVNS. CDR3 sequence: CASSESGASGVYEQYF. The CDR3 bases are TGTGCCAGCAGTGAATCCGGGGCTAGCGGGGTCTACGAGCAGTACTTC.